Sequencing of this T cell receptor (beta chain) was carried out in a study of blood T cell repertoires in COVID-19. Study-wide background: COVID-19 samples from acute and convalescent phases originated in the United States, Italy and Spain. PBMCs, B-cell-depleted T cells, or T cells provided the cDNA or gDNA that made up the material.

The germline gives CDR1 MNHEY, CDR2 SVGEGT. With V trimmed by 2 bases and J by 9 bases, 6 bases remained unmatched. The CDR3 sequence is 14 residues long. The authors' processing: By means of reference gene primer amplification, nucleated cell counts were estimated. Assay used: immunoSEQ multiplex PCR; TCRdb lists only in-frame clones, some missing. V, J and clone size are taken as reported in that table, and D and trimming were inferred from the DNA itself. The data contain under 250,000 clones, about 91% of them singletons. This chain joins TRBV6-2 or TRBV6-3 and TRBJ2-3, with 9 bases that match TRBD1. Sequencing was carried out using peripheral blood. The source is a man older than 75 with acute or convalescent COVID-19. The CDR3 region has the DNA TGTGCCAGCAGTTACGGGACAGGGCTTAGGACGCAGTATTTT. It codes for CASSYGTGLRTQYF.